This T cell receptor beta chain was retrieved from a study of control samples from healthy donors and cancer patients. Assay: immunoSEQ multiplex PCR; the TCRdb copy retains only in-frame clones and omits some. The sample lists some 140,000 clones; approximately 96% were seen once. This CDR3 has 14 amino acids. Trimming removed 3 bases at V and 4 bases at J, with 10 bases between. From germline, CDR1 is MNHNS and CDR2 SASEGT. The chain carries TRBV6-1 and TRBJ1-3; no definite D call. Sequencing was performed on blood. The TCR sequence derives from a man between 35 and 55 years old in good health. Written as DNA, the CDR3 is TGTGCCAGCAGTGATTTGGGGTACGGAAACACCATATATTTT. It encodes CASSDLGYGNTIYF.